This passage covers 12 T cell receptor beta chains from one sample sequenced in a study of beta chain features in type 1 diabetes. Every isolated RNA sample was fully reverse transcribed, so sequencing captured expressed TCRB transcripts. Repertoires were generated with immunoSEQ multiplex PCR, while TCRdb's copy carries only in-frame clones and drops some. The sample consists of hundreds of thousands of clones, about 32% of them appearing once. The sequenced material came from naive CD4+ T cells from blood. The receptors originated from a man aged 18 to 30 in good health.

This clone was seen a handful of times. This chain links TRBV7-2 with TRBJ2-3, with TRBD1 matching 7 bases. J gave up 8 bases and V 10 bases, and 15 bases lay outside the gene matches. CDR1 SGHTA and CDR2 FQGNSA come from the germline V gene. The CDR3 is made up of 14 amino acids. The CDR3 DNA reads TGTGCCACCCGACAGGGCCCGATCATGGGTACGCAGTATTTT. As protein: CATRQGPIMGTQYF.

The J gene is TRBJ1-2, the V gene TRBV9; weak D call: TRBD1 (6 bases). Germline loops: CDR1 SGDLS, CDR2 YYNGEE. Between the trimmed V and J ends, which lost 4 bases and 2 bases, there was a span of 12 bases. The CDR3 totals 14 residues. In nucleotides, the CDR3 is TGTGCCAGCAGCCCAAGGACAGAAAACTATGGCTACACCTTC. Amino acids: CASSPRTENYGYTF.

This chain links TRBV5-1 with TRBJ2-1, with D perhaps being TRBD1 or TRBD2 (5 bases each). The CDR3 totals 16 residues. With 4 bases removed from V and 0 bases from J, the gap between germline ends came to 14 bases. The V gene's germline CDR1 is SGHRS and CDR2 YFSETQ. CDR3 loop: CASSRGFTDSYNEQFF. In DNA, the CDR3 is TGCGCCAGCAGCCGGGGCTTCACCGACTCCTACAATGAGCAGTTCTTC.

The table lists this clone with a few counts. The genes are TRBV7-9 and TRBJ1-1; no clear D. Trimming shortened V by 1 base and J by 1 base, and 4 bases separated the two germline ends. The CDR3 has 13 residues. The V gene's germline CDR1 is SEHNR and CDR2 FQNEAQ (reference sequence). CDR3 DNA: TGTGCCAGCAGCTTAGACAAGAACACTGAAGCTTTCTTT. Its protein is CASSLDKNTEAFF.

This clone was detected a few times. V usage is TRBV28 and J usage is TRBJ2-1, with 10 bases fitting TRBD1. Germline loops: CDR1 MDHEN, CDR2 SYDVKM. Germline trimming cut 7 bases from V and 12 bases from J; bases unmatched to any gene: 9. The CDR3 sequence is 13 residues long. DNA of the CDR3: TGTGCCAGCACACGGGACAGGGGTCCGGTGCAGTTCTTC. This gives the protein CASTRDRGPVQFF.

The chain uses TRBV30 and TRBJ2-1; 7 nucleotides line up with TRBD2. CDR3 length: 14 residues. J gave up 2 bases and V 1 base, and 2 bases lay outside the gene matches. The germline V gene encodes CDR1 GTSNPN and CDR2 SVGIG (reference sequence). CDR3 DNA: TGTGCCTGGAGTGCGGGAGGCCCCTACAATGAGCAGTTCTTC. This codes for CAWSAGGPYNEQFF. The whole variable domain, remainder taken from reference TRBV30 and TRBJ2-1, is SQTIHQWPATLVQPVGSPLSLECTVEGTSNPNLYWYRQAAGRGLQLLFYSVGIGQISSEVPQNLSASRPQDRQFILSSKKLLLSDSGFYLCAWSAGGPYNEQFFGPGTRLTVL.

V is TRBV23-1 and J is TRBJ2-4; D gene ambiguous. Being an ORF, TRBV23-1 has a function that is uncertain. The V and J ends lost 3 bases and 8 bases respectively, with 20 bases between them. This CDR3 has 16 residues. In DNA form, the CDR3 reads TGCGCCAGCAGTCACGCCGATAGATTGTCTAAACACATTCAGTACTTC. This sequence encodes CASSHADRLSKHIQYF.

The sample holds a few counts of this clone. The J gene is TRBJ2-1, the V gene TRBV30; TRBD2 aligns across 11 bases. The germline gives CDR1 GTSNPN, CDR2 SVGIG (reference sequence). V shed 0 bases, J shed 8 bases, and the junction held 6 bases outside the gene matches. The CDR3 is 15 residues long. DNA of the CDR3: TGTGCCTGGAGTGTAAGTCTAGCGGGAGGAGATGAGCAGTTCTTC. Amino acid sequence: CAWSVSLAGGDEQFF.

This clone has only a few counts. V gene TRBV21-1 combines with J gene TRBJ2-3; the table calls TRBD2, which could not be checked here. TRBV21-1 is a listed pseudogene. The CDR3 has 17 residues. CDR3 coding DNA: TGTGCCAGCAGCAAAAAGAGTAGCGCCAATTCCACAGATACGCAGTATTTT. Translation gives CASSKKSSANSTDTQYF.

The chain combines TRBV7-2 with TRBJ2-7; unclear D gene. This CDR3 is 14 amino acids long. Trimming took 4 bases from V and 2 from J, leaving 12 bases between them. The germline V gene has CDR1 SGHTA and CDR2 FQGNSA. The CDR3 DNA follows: TGTGCCAGCAGCTCCCGTTTCCTGACCTACGAGCAGTACTTC. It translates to CASSSRFLTYEQYF.

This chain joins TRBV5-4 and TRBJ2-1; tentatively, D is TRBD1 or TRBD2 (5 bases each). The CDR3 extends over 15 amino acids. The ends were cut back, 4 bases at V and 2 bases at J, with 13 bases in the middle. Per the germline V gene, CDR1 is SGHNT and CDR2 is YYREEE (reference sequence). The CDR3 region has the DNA TGTGCCAGCAGCCGAAGGGACGCCACCTACAATGAGCAGTTCTTC. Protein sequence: CASSRRDATYNEQFF.

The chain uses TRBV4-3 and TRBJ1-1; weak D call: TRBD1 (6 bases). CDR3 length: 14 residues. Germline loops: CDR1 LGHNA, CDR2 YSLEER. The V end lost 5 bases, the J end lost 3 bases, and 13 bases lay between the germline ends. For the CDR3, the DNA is TGCGCCAGCAGCTCAGTTAGGGGGGACACTGAAGCTTTCTTT. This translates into CASSSVRGDTEAFF.